This entry concerns a single T cell receptor beta chain. The sample belongs to a study of blood T cell repertoires in COVID-19. On the study more broadly: T cells, B-cell-depleted T cells, or PBMCs supplied cDNA or gDNA.

Sequencing used immunoSEQ multiplex PCR; TCRdb keeps in-frame clones, though not all of them. The table has roughly 100,000 clones, roughly nine tenths seen once. V was shortened by 2 bases and J by 2 bases, with 24 bases between the two germline ends. The CDR3 runs to 19 residues. The germline gives CDR1 LNHDA, CDR2 SQIVND (reference sequence). The clonotype was recovered from a man over 45 in a cohort sampled during active COVID-19. Input material: peripheral blood. The chain employs TRBV19 and TRBJ1-1; no clear D. CDR3 coding DNA: TGTGCCAGTAGTATAAAGGTCGGGAGAAACTCCCCGAGAAACACTGAAGCTTTCTTT. This sequence encodes CASSIKVGRNSPRNTEAFF.